This is a list of T cell receptor beta chains from one sample in a study of blood T cell repertoires in COVID-19. Assay: immunoSEQ multiplex PCR; the TCRdb copy retains only in-frame clones and omits some. The table lists about 95,000 clones, more than 80% of them singletons. Source material: peripheral blood. The receptors come from a human donor in a cohort sampled during active COVID-19. The CDR3 runs from the conserved cysteine through the conserved F or W. A D gene is named only where the DNA matches it firmly. Not all rows give a size; the values are once, few, many and, for expanded clones, a class.

size,J,D,V,CDR3,DNA
-,TRBJ1-1,-,TRBV10-1,CASSRTMNTEAFF,TGCGCCAGCAGCAGGACTATGAACACTGAAGCTTTCTTT
-,TRBJ2-7,-,TRBV28,CASSLFGGTSYEQYF,TGTGCCAGCAGTTTATTCGGGGGGACATCCTACGAGCAGTACTTC
once,TRBJ1-1,-,TRBV28,CASGIQVTEAFF,TGTGCCAGCGGAATACAGGTCACTGAAGCTTTCTTT
-,TRBJ2-7,TRBD2,TRBV6-2/TRBV6-3,CASSDAGAGAYEQYF,TGTGCCAGCAGTGACGCGGGAGCGGGTGCCTACGAGCAGTACTTC
-,TRBJ1-6,-,TRBV5-6,CASSFIRGNSPLHF,TGTGCCAGCAGCTTTATCCGGGGTAATTCACCCCTCCACTTT
-,TRBJ1-1,TRBD1,TRBV18,CASSPFGTVNTEAFF,TGTGCCAGCTCACCATTCGGGACAGTGAACACTGAAGCTTTCTTT
-,TRBJ2-7,-,TRBV10-3,CAISWTEDSYEQYF,TGTGCCATCAGCTGGACAGAGGACTCCTACGAGCAGTACTTC
-,TRBJ2-3,TRBD1,TRBV10-1,CASSEDRAADTQYF,TGCGCCAGCAGCGAGGACAGGGCGGCAGATACGCAGTATTTT
-,TRBJ2-7,TRBD1,TRBV6-5,CASSYRFITTGVEQYF,TGTGCCAGCAGTTACCGTTTCATTACAACAGGGGTCGAGCAGTACTTC
once,TRBJ2-3,TRBD1,TRBV4-1,CASSQDGGTGSTDTQYF,TGCGCCAGCAGCCAAGATGGAGGGACAGGTAGCACAGATACGCAGTATTTT
-,TRBJ1-2,-,TRBV5-5,CASSLDSFYGYTF,TGTGCCAGCAGCTTGGACAGCTTCTATGGCTACACCTTC
-,TRBJ1-4,-,TRBV19,CASSIMGGTDREKLFF,TGTGCCAGTAGTATAATGGGGGGAACGGATCGCGAAAAACTGTTTTTT
-,TRBJ2-7,-,TRBV5-1,CASSFGRLAESSYEQYF,TGCGCCAGCAGCTTTGGACGGTTAGCGGAGTCATCCTACGAGCAGTACTTC
once,TRBJ2-5,TRBD1,TRBV7-3,CASSLTGTGYPGTQYF,TGTGCCAGTAGCTTAACCGGGACAGGGTATCCTGGGACCCAGTACTTC
few,TRBJ1-1,-,TRBV3-1/TRBV3-2,CASSLNDRPEAFF,TGTGCCAGCAGCCTTAACGACAGGCCTGAAGCTTTCTTT